These 8 T cell receptor beta chains were all obtained from the same sample, sequenced in a study of cytomegalovirus exposure and HLA in healthy donors. It was with 60 Vbeta and 13 Jbeta primers that the PCR ran. Sequenced by immunoSEQ multiplex PCR; TCRdb stores in-frame clones only, minus some. Seen here are roughly 100,000 clones, approximately 80% observed once, and the top ten hold 0.7% to 0.85%. The specimen sequenced was PBMCs. These receptors all stem from a woman aged 60 to 75 in good health and CMV-seronegative.

The rearrangement uses TRBV6-6 and TRBJ2-7, with 9 bases aligning to TRBD2. Losses at the gene ends were 6 bases for V and 3 bases for J; bases not matched to a gene: 6. The CDR3 spans 14 residues. Looked up from germline, CDR1 is MNHNY and CDR2 is SVGAGI (reference sequence). This chain's CDR3 is CASSSGTSIYEQYF. CDR3 coding DNA: TGTGCCAGCAGCTCCGGGACTAGCATCTACGAGCAGTACTTC.

This clone was observed a handful of times. The DNA for the CDR3 is TGTGCCAGCAGCTTAAGGACAGGGGGCGATCAGCCCCAGCATTTT. Amino acid sequence: CASSLRTGGDQPQHF. V and J are TRBV7-2 and TRBJ1-5; 11 bases agree with TRBD1. The CDR3 spans 15 residues. Germline assignment: CDR1 SGHTA and CDR2 FQGNSA. V dropped 2 bases and J dropped 5; count of bases not matched to a gene: 2.

The chain has TRBV9 and TRBJ1-1, with 7 bases lining up with TRBD1. This CDR3 spans 14 amino acids. Looked up from germline, CDR1 is SGDLS and CDR2 is YYNGEE. After removal of 4 bases from V and 1 base from J, the junction contained 4 bases not matched to a gene. The CDR3 DNA is TGTGCCAGCAGCTCGACAGGGACGAACACTGAAGCTTTCTTT. This sequence encodes CASSSTGTNTEAFF. Based on the CDR3 plus reference TRBV9 and TRBJ1-1, the full variable domain is DSGVTQTPKHLITATGQRVTLRCSPRSGDLSVYWYQQSLDQGLQFLIQYYNGEERAKGNILERFSAQQFPDLHSELNLSSLELGDSALYFCASSSTGTNTEAFFGQGTRLTVV.

Notes on this clone: Its ends do not fully match the called genes, so a read error is possible. For the CDR3, the DNA is TGTGCCAGCAGTTACTCGATCGCAGGGGGCATCTATCGCTACACCTTC. It encodes CASSYSIAGGIYRYTF. This chain joins TRBV6-6 and TRBJ1-2; 8 bases line up with TRBD1. CDR1 and CDR2 (germline): MNHNY, SVGAGI (reference sequence). CDR3 length: 16 amino acids.

V is TRBV19 and J is TRBJ1-2; D call uncertain. Between the trimmed V and J ends, which lost 0 bases and 6 bases, there was a span of 17 bases. There are 16 residues in the CDR3. Germline CDR1 is LNHDA and CDR2 is SQIVND (reference sequence). CDR3 DNA: TGTGCCAGTAGTATAGATTGGACTAGTCGGCCGGATGGCTACACCTTC. It specifies CASSIDWTSRPDGYTF.

The rearrangement uses TRBV6-6 and TRBJ1-2, with 9 bases fitting TRBD1. Germline values: CDR1 MNHNY, CDR2 SVGAGI (reference sequence). V was clipped by 4 bases and J by 6 bases; unmatched bases: 9. This CDR3 region has 15 residues. The CDR3 sequence is CASSFQTGGPDGYTF. The CDR3 coding sequence is TGTGCCAGCAGTTTCCAAACAGGGGGCCCAGATGGCTACACCTTC.

The V and J genes are TRBV9 and TRBJ1-2; D unresolved. Germline CDR1 reads SGDLS; CDR2 reads YYNGEE. V was pared by 4 bases and J by 4 bases, with 5 bases between. The CDR3 length is 11 residues. CDR3 sequence reads: CASSSFYGYTF. CDR3 coding DNA: TGTGCCAGCAGCTCGTTCTATGGCTACACCTTC.

The chain employs TRBV19 and TRBJ2-3, with TRBD1 matching over 10 bases. Germline CDR1 and CDR2: LNHDA and SQIVND (reference sequence). This CDR3 is 17 amino acids long. J lost 1 base, V lost 5 bases, and 9 bases had no gene match. The CDR3 spells CASSPDRGRRGTDTQYF. CDR3 DNA sequence: TGTGCCAGTAGTCCCGACAGGGGGCGAAGGGGCACAGATACGCAGTATTTT.